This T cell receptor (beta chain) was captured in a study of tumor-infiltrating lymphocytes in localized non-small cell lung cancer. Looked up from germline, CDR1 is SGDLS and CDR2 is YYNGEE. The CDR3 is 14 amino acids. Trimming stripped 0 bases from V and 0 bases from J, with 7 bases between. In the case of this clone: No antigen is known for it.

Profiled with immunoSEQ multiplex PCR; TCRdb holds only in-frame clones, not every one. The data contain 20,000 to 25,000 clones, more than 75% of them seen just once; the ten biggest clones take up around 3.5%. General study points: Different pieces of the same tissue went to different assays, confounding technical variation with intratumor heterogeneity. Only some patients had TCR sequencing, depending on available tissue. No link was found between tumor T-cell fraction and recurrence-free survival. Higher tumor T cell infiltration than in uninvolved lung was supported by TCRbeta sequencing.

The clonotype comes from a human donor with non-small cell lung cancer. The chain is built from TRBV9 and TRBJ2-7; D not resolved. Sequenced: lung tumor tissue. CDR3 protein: CASSVDHSSYEQYF. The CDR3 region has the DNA TGTGCCAGCAGCGTAGATCACTCCTCCTACGAGCAGTACTTC.